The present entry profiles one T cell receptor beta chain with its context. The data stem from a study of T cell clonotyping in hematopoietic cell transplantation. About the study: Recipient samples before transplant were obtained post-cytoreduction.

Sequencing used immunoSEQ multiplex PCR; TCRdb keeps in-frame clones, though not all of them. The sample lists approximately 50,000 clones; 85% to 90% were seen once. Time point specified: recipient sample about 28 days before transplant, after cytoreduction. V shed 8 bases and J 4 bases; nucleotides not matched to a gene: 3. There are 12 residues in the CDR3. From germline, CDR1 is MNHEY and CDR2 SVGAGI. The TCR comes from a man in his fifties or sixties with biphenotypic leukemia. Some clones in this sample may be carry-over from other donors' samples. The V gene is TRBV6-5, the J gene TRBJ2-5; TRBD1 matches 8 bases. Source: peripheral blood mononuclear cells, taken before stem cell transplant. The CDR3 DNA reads TGTGCCAGCCGGACAGGGCGAGAGACCCAGTACTTC. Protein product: CASRTGRETQYF.